The 26 T cell receptor beta chains below all came from one sample that was sequenced in a study of cytomegalovirus exposure and HLA in healthy donors. The primer mix had 60 Vbeta and 13 Jbeta primers. Assay used: immunoSEQ multiplex PCR; TCRdb lists only in-frame clones, some missing. Here the sample spans around 100,000 clones, roughly three quarters being singletons. Sample: PBMCs. Source of these receptors: a woman aged 60 to 75 in good health and CMV-seropositive.

The chain has TRBV11-2 and TRBJ1-5; 9 bases are a match to TRBD1. The germline CDR1 and CDR2 sequences are SGHAT and FQNNGV. This CDR3 is 15 amino acids long. The V gene end was trimmed by 5 bases and the J gene end by 3 bases; junction bases not matched to a gene: 5. The chain's CDR3 is CASSTGTGNNQPQHF. DNA for the CDR3: TGTGCCAGCAGCACGGGGACAGGGAACAATCAGCCCCAGCATTTT.

This clone was recorded a few times. V gene TRBV20-1 combines with J gene TRBJ1-2; tentatively, D is TRBD1 (5 bases). Germline CDR1 and CDR2: DFQATT and SNEGSKA (reference sequence). The CDR3 sequence is 10 residues long. The CDR3 loop reads CRGSGYGYTF. In DNA form, the CDR3 reads TGCAGGGGCTCAGGGTATGGCTACACCTTC.

To note about this clone: A much larger clone lies a single base off, so this may be a read error. The gene calls are TRBV11-3 and TRBJ1-1, with TRBD1 matching 9 bases. Germline-derived CDR1 and CDR2 are SGHNT and YENEEA. The CDR3 length is 13 residues. Trimming removed 5 bases from V and 3 bases from J; junction bases left unmatched: 1. CDR3 DNA sequence: TGTGCCAGCAGCCGGACAGGGGACACTGAAGCTTTCTTT. As protein: CASSRTGDTEAFF.

CDR3 nucleotides: TGTGCCAGCAGCCCACTAGCGGCCCTCGGCGAGCAGTACTTC. Protein: CASSPLAALGEQYF. The J gene is TRBJ2-7, the V gene TRBV7-2; TRBD2 agrees at 8 bases. The CDR3 runs 14 residues. V gave up 5 bases and J gave up 6 bases; unmatched junction bases: 9. Germline-derived CDR1 and CDR2 are SGHTA and FQGNSA.

This clone appeared a single time. CDR3 nucleotides: TGTGCCAGTAGTAGTGATTTAGCTGGCGGTAGGGAGACCCAGTACTTC. It codes for CASSSDLAGGRETQYF. The V gene is TRBV19, the J gene TRBJ2-5; unclear D gene. V lost 4 bases, J lost 5 bases, and 20 bases lay in between. This CDR3 is built from 16 residues. Germline V lookup: CDR1 LNHDA, CDR2 SQIVND (reference sequence).

The chain is built from TRBV29-1 and TRBJ1-3; weak D call: TRBD1 (5 bases). V was shortened by 2 bases and J by 5 bases, with 16 bases between the two germline ends. Germline CDR1 and CDR2: SQVTM and ANQGSEA. CDR3 size: 15 residues. The CDR3 spells CSVELRTGPRNTIYF. The DNA for the CDR3 is TGCAGCGTTGAACTGCGTACAGGACCTAGAAACACCATATATTTT.

The chain couples TRBV10-1 to TRBJ1-1; the D is unclear. Germline V lookup: CDR1 WNHNN, CDR2 SYGVQD (reference sequence). This CDR3 comprises 13 residues. V was pared by 10 bases and J by 2 bases, with 14 bases between. The CDR3 DNA is TGCGCCACCACCATGGGCCCCAACACTGAAGCTTTCTTT. Translated: CATTMGPNTEAFF.

The chain recombines TRBV5-4 with TRBJ2-1; TRBD1 matches at 8 bases. Germline loops: CDR1 SGHNT, CDR2 YYREEE (reference sequence). The junction had 7 bases not matched to a gene; V was cut back by 6 bases and J by 8 bases. This CDR3 comprises 13 residues. In nucleotides, the CDR3 is TGTGCCAGCAACGACCAGGGGGCGGATGAGCAGTTCTTC. Its protein product is CASNDQGADEQFF.

This chain uses TRBV10-2 with TRBJ2-7; 9 bases are a match to TRBD2. The germline gives CDR1 WSHSY, CDR2 SAAADI. J gave up 3 bases and V 4 bases, and 4 bases lay outside the gene matches. This CDR3 has 14 amino acids. The CDR3 reads CASSASSGIYEQYF. The CDR3 DNA sequence: TGCGCCAGCAGTGCTTCTAGCGGGATCTACGAGCAGTACTTC.

The rearrangement links TRBV21-1 to TRBJ2-1; the table names TRBD2, a call not compared with the DNA. TRBV21-1 is a listed pseudogene. This CDR3 is 17 amino acids long. CDR3 in DNA: TGTGCCAGCAGCAAGGCTAGCGGGAGGTTAACCTACAATGAGCAGTTCTTC. It codes for CASSKASGRLTYNEQFF.

The count of this clone is one. The rearrangement joins TRBV2 to TRBJ1-5, with D possibly TRBD1 on 5 matching bases. CDR3 length: 14 amino acids. Germline lookup yields CDR1 SNHLY and CDR2 FYNNEI. V lost 7 bases to trimming and J lost 1 base, with 11 bases between them. Written as DNA, the CDR3 is TGTGCCAGCACACCCCGACAGAGCAATCAGCCCCAGCATTTT. Translated, it gives CASTPRQSNQPQHF.

The chain combines TRBV5-1 with TRBJ2-3, with TRBD2 as a possible D gene (6 bases). V lost 4 bases to trimming and J lost 0 bases, with 15 bases between them. Germline V gene data show CDR1 as SGHRS and CDR2 as YFSETQ. The CDR3 covers 16 residues. The CDR3 spells CASSPTAGTSTDTQYF. Written as DNA, the CDR3 is TGCGCCAGCAGCCCGACGGCGGGAACTAGCACAGATACGCAGTATTTT.

V and J are TRBV6-1 and TRBJ2-1, with D unclear. The CDR3 runs to 15 residues. With 2 bases removed from V and 2 bases from J, the gap between germline ends came to 10 bases. From germline, CDR1 is MNHNS and CDR2 SASEGT. CDR3 nucleotides: TGTGCCAGCAGTGAACGGTCGGTACCCTACAATGAGCAGTTCTTC. It specifies CASSERSVPYNEQFF.

The CDR3 nucleotides read TGCGCCAGCAGTTCCGGACAGGTGAACACTGAAGCTTTCTTT. Its translation: CASSSGQVNTEAFF. The chain joins TRBV10-1 to TRBJ1-1, with TRBD1 matching over 7 bases. V was clipped by 5 bases and J by 0 bases; unmatched bases: 3. The length of the CDR3 is 14 residues. The germline V gene encodes CDR1 WNHNN and CDR2 SYGVQD (reference sequence).

This sequence joins TRBV25-1 and TRBJ1-6, with no clear D. Germline assignment: CDR1 MGHDK and CDR2 SYGVNS. With 0 bases removed from V and 7 bases from J, the gap between germline ends came to 7 bases. This CDR3 is 14 amino acids long. CDR3: CASSEYGENSPLHF. Here the CDR3 DNA reads TGTGCCAGCAGTGAATATGGGGAGAATTCACCCCTCCACTTT.

The gene calls are TRBV15 and TRBJ2-7; tentative D call: TRBD1 (6 bases). The germline gives CDR1 LNHNV, CDR2 YYDKDF (reference sequence). The V end lost 0 bases, the J end lost 4 bases, and 13 bases lay between the germline ends. CDR3 length equals 15 residues. The CDR3 bases are TGTGCCACCAGCAGAGAAGGACAGATCGGATACGAGCAGTACTTC. Protein: CATSREGQIGYEQYF.

This sequence joins TRBV27 and TRBJ2-2; D unclear. The germline CDR1 and CDR2 sequences are MNHEY and SMNVEV (reference sequence). Trimming stripped 9 bases from V and 2 bases from J, with 13 bases between. The CDR3 is 14 amino acids. The CDR3 DNA reads TGTGCCAGTTCTCTAGGCGTTAACACCGGGGAGCTGTTTTTT. Translated, it gives CASSLGVNTGELFF.

This clone was counted only a few times. The V call is TRBV4-2, the J call TRBJ1-4, with no clear D. The CDR3 runs 16 residues. CDR1 LGHNA and CDR2 YNFKEQ come from the germline V gene. V gave up 3 bases and J gave up 5 bases, with 16 bases separating them. CDR3 protein: CASSQVAEERNEKLFF. In nucleotides, the CDR3 is TGTGCCAGCAGCCAGGTGGCTGAAGAGCGAAATGAAAAACTGTTTTTT.

This rearrangement joins TRBV27 to TRBJ2-7; a possible D gene is TRBD1 (6 bases). Trimming pared 3 bases from V and 0 bases from J, leaving 6 bases between. The CDR3 length is 13 residues. Germline CDR1 and CDR2: MNHEY and SMNVEV (reference sequence). The DNA of the CDR3 is TGTGCCAGCAGTTTGGACAGCTCCTACGAGCAGTACTTC. Its protein is CASSLDSSYEQYF.

This clone is categorized as medium-sized. The rearrangement links TRBV5-5 to TRBJ1-1, with unresolved D. Deletions cut 2 bases from V and 1 base from J, with 9 bases between. The CDR3 is made up of 14 amino acids. Germline values: CDR1 SGHKS, CDR2 YYEKEE (reference sequence). CDR3 amino acids: CASSFLDWNTEAFF. The CDR3 DNA sequence: TGTGCCAGCAGCTTCCTCGACTGGAACACTGAAGCTTTCTTT.

The gene calls are TRBV10-3 and TRBJ2-2; 9 bases align to TRBD1. This CDR3 region has 15 residues. Germline CDR1 and CDR2: ENHRY and SYGVKD. The trim removed 7 bases at V and 1 base at J, leaving 4 bases unmatched. DNA of the CDR3: TGTGCCATCAAGCCGGGACAGGGGAACACCGGGGAGCTGTTTTTT. As protein: CAIKPGQGNTGELFF.

The CDR3 DNA sequence: TGTGCCAGCACGCTCGGGGGTTTTGAGGTCTATGGCTACACCTTC. The encoded protein is CASTLGGFEVYGYTF. This sequence joins TRBV5-6 and TRBJ1-2; possibly TRBD1 for D (5 bases). Germline-derived CDR1 and CDR2 are SGHDT and YYEEEE. This CDR3 comprises 15 residues. Trimming took off 6 bases at V and 4 bases at J, with 19 bases between the two ends.

This chain joins TRBV6-6 and TRBJ1-5; TRBD1 matches 10 bases. Germline V gives CDR1 MNHNY, CDR2 SVGAGI (reference sequence). The CDR3 extends over 16 amino acids. Trimming at V came to 2 bases and at J to 5 bases, leaving 6 bases not matched to a gene. CDR3 protein: CASSYATGGLDQPQHF. The CDR3 nucleotides read TGTGCCAGCAGTTACGCGACAGGGGGCTTGGATCAGCCCCAGCATTTT.

The chain has TRBV5-8 and TRBJ2-5, with a weak D call TRBD2 (6 bases). The CDR3 has 16 amino acids. The V end lost 4 bases, the J end lost 5 bases, and 21 bases lay between the germline ends. Germline CDR1 is SGHTS and CDR2 is YDEGEE. CDR3 in DNA: TGTGCCAGCAGCCAATCCTACGGGAGAGGGGTGGAGACCCAGTACTTC. Translated, it gives CASSQSYGRGVETQYF. The variable domain in full, completed from reference TRBV5-8 and TRBJ2-5, reads EAGVTQSPTHLIKTRGQQATLRCSPISGHTSVYWYQQALGLGLQFLLWYDEGEERNRGNFPPRFSGRQFPNYSSELNVNALELEDSALYLCASSQSYGRGVETQYFGPGTRLLVL.

The rearrangement joins TRBV4-1 to TRBJ2-3, with 14 bases identical to TRBD2. CDR3 length equals 15 residues. Germline values: CDR1 MGHRA, CDR2 YSYEKL. CDR3 in amino acids: CASRLAGGNTDTQYF. For the CDR3, the DNA is TGCGCATCTAGACTAGCGGGAGGGAACACAGATACGCAGTATTTT.

CDR3 DNA sequence: TGTGCCTGGAGAAAGGGACAGGGCCTAATCTATGGCTACACCTTC. Protein product: CAWRKGQGLIYGYTF. The rearrangement links TRBV30 to TRBJ1-2, with TRBD1 identical over 9 bases. Germline CDR1 and CDR2: GTSNPN and SVGIG (reference sequence). The CDR3 sequence is 15 residues long. With 3 bases clipped from V and 4 bases from J, the junction kept 9 bases outside the gene matches.